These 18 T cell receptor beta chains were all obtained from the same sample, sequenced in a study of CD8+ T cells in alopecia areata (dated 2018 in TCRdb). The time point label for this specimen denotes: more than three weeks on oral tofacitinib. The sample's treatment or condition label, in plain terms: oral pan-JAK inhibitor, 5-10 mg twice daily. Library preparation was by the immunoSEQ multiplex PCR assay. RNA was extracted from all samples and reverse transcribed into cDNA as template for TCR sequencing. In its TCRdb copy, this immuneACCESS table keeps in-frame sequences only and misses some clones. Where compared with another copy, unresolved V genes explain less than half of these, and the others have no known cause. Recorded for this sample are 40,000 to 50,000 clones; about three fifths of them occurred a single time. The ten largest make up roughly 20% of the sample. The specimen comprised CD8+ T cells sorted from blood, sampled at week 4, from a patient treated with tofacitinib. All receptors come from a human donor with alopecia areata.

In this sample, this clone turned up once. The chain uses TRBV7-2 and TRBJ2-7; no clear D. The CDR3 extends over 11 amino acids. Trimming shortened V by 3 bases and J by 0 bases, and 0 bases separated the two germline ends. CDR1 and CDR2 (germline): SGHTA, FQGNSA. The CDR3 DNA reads TGTGCCAGCAGCTTCTCCTACGAGCAGTACTTC. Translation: CASSFSYEQYF.

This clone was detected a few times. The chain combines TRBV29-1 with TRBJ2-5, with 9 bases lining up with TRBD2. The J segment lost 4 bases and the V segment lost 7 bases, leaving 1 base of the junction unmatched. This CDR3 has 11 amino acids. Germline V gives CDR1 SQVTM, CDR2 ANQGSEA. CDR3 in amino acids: CSGGGGETQYF. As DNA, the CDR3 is TGCAGCGGCGGGGGGGGAGAGACCCAGTACTTC.

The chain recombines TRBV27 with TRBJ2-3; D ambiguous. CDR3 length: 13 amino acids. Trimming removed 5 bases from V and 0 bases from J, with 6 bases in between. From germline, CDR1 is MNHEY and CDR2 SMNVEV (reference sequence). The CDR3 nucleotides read TGTGCCAGCAGTACGTCTAGCACAGATACGCAGTATTTT. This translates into CASSTSSTDTQYF.

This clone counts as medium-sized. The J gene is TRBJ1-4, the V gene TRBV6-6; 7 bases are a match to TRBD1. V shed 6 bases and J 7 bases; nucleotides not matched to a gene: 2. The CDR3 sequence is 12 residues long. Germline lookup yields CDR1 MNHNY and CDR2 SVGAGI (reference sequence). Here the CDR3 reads CASSWTGEKLFF. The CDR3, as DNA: TGTGCCAGCAGCTGGACAGGTGAAAAACTGTTTTTT.

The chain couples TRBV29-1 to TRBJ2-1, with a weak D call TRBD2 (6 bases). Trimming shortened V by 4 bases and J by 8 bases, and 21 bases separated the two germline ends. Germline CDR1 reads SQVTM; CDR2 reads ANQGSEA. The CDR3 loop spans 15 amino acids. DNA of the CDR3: TGCAGCGTTGTTGGGCGGACTATACAAGTGGATGAGCAGTTCTTC. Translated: CSVVGRTIQVDEQFF.

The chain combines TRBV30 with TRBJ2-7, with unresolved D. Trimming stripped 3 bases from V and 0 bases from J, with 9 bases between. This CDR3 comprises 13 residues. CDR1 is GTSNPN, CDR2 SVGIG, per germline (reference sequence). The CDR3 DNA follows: TGTGCCTGGAGGTCTTGGGACTCCTACGAGCAGTACTTC. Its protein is CAWRSWDSYEQYF.

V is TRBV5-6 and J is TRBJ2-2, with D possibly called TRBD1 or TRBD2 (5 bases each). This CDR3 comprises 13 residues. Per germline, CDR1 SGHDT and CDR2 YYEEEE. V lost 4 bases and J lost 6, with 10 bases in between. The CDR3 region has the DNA TGTGCCAGCAGCATGGGACGGGCCGGGGAGCTGTTTTTT. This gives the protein CASSMGRAGELFF.

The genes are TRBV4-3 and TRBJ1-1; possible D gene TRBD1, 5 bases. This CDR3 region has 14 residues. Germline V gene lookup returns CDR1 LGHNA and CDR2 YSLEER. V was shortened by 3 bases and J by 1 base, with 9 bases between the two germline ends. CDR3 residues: CASSQGLQNTEAFF. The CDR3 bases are TGCGCCAGCAGCCAGGGGCTTCAGAACACTGAAGCTTTCTTT.

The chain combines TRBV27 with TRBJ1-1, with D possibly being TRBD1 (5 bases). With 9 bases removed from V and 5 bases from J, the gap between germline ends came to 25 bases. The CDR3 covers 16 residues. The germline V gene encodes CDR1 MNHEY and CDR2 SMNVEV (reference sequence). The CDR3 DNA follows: TGTGCCAGTCATCCACCAGGGCGGGAGAGGAGAACTGAAGCTTTCTTT. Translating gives CASHPPGRERRTEAFF.

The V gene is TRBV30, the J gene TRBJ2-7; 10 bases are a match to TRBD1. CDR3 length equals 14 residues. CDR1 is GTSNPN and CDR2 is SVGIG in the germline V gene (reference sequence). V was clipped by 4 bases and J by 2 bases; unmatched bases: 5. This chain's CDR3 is CAWNPGQGAYEQYF. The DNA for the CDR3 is TGTGCCTGGAACCCCGGACAGGGGGCCTACGAGCAGTACTTC.

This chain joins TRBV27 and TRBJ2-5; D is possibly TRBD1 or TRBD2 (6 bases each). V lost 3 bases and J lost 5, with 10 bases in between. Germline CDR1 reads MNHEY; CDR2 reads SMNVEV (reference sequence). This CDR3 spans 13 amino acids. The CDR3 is CASSLGGGETQYF. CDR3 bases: TGTGCCAGCAGTTTGGGGGGCGGGGAGACCCAGTACTTC.

Written as DNA, the CDR3 is TGTGCCAGCAGTGAAGGTCCAGGGGCTTCCTACGAGCAGTACTTC. It codes for CASSEGPGASYEQYF. The rearrangement links TRBV6-4 to TRBJ2-7; perhaps TRBD1 as D (6 bases). Per germline, CDR1 MRHNA and CDR2 SNTAGT. Trimming shortened V by 3 bases and J by 1 base, and 13 bases separated the two germline ends. This CDR3 contains 15 residues.

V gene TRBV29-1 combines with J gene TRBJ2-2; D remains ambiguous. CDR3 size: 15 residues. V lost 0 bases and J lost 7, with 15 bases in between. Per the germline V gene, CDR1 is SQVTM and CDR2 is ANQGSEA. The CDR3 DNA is TGCAGCGTTGAAGATCACACTTCCGTTGGCGGGGAGCTGTTTTTT. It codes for CSVEDHTSVGGELFF.

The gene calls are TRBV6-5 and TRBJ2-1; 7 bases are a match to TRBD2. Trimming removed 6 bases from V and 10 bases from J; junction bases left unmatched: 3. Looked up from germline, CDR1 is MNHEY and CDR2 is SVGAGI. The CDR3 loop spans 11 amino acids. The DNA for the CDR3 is TGTGCCAGCAGCCTCGGGAGGGAGCAGTTCTTC. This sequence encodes CASSLGREQFF.

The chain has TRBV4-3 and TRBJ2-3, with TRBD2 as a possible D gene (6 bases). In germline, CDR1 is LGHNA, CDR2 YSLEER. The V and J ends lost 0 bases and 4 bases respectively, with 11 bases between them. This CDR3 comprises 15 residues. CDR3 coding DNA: TGCGCCAGCAGCCAAGATGCCGGGGGACCAGATACGCAGTATTTT. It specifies CASSQDAGGPDTQYF.

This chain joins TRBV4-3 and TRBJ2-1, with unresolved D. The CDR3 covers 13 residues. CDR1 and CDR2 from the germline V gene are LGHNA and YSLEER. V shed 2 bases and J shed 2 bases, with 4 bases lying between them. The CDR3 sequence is CASSQNTYNEQFF. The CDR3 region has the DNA TGCGCCAGCAGCCAAAACACCTACAATGAGCAGTTCTTC.

The DNA for the CDR3 is TGTGCCAGCAGCCTGGAGGCAGGGGGCATCTACGAGCAGTACTTC. Amino acids: CASSLEAGGIYEQYF. The chain links TRBV27 to TRBJ2-7; 8 nucleotides line up with TRBD1. Germline V gene lookup returns CDR1 MNHEY and CDR2 SMNVEV (reference sequence). The CDR3 spans 15 residues. V trimming: 6 bases; J trimming: 3 bases; junction bases outside the gene matches: 10.

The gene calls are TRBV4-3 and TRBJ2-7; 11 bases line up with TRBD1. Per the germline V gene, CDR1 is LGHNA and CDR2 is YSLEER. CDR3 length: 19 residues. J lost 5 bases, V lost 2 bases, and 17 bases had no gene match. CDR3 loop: CASSQQRGGGTGGRNEQYF. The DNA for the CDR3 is TGCGCCAGCAGCCAACAACGGGGCGGCGGGACAGGGGGGCGAAACGAGCAGTACTTC.